Described below is a single TCR beta chain sequence and its context. The sample is drawn from a study of CD8+ T cells in alopecia areata. The treatment here: oral pan-JAK inhibitor, 5-10 mg twice daily. The CDR3 loop spans 12 amino acids. Germline V gene lookup returns CDR1 SQVTM and CDR2 ANQGSEA. The germline V and J ends were trimmed by 5 bases and 1 base, with 7 bases remaining between them. It was cDNA, reverse transcribed from extracted RNA, that served as the sequencing template. This table comes from immunoSEQ multiplex PCR, and its TCRdb copy is limited to in-frame clones, with some not included. The sample carries 200,000 to 250,000 clones, around three fifths recorded once.

This chain links TRBV29-1 with TRBJ2-3, with no clear D. The origin of this receptor is a human donor with alopecia areata. This specimen consisted of CD4+ T cells sorted from blood, obtained at week 4, from a patient treated with tofacitinib. Written as DNA, the CDR3 is TGCAGCGTTCGGCACGGCACAGATACGCAGTATTTT. Its protein product is CSVRHGTDTQYF.